One and the same sample provided the 30 T cell receptor beta chains below, sequenced in a study of T cell responses to AZD1222 COVID-19 vaccine. Data came from immunoSEQ multiplex PCR; TCRdb stores just in-frame clones and leaves some out. The table includes around 120,000 clones, around 94% detected once. This specimen was peripheral blood, taken on day 0 of AZD1222 vaccination. These receptors all stem from an adult in good health.

The chain has TRBV28 and TRBJ1-1; D not certain. The CDR3 length is 12 residues. Germline V lookup: CDR1 MDHEN, CDR2 SYDVKM. The ends were cut back, 1 base at V and 8 bases at J, with 8 bases in the middle. The CDR3 spells CASSLFSEEAFF. The CDR3 region has the DNA TGTGCCAGCAGTTTATTCAGCGAAGAAGCTTTCTTT.

The chain recombines TRBV4-1 with TRBJ1-1, with D possibly TRBD1 on 6 matching bases. The CDR3 is 15 residues long. Germline CDR1 is MGHRA and CDR2 is YSYEKL. Trimming removed 6 bases from V and 5 bases from J, with 19 bases in between. The CDR3 DNA reads TGCGCCAGCAGACAAAAAGAGGACAGAGCTACTGAAGCTTTCTTT. Protein product: CASRQKEDRATEAFF.

V is TRBV7-9 and J is TRBJ1-2, with no clear D. This CDR3 is 14 amino acids long. With 2 bases removed from V and 4 bases from J, the gap between germline ends came to 11 bases. Germline CDR1 reads SEHNR; CDR2 reads FQNEAQ (reference sequence). The CDR3 is CASSLTPDRYGYTF. As DNA, the CDR3 is TGTGCCAGCAGCTTAACCCCAGACCGCTATGGCTACACCTTC.

This chain connects TRBV5-5 to TRBJ2-7, with D hard to call. Trimming left V 2 bases short and J 2 bases short, with 8 bases between. This CDR3 region has 13 residues. Looked up from germline, CDR1 is SGHKS and CDR2 is YYEKEE (reference sequence). CDR3 coding DNA: TGTGCCAGCAGCTTCGGACGAGCCTACGAGCAGTACTTC. It encodes CASSFGRAYEQYF.

The chain uses TRBV29-1 and TRBJ2-1; 8 bases are a match to TRBD1. The germline V gene encodes CDR1 SQVTM and CDR2 ANQGSEA. V shed 5 bases, J shed 3 bases, and the junction held 12 bases outside the gene matches. CDR3 size: 16 residues. CDR3 residues: CSVSQTAGGYYNEQFF. The CDR3 DNA reads TGCAGCGTTTCACAAACAGCAGGGGGCTACTACAATGAGCAGTTCTTC.

This rearrangement joins TRBV11-2 to TRBJ2-3; D gene unclear. CDR3 length: 13 amino acids. CDR1 SGHAT and CDR2 FQNNGV come from the germline V gene. V was pared by 8 bases and J by 1 base, with 10 bases between. The CDR3 loop is CASGWAGTDTQYF. The CDR3, as DNA: TGTGCCAGCGGGTGGGCGGGCACAGATACGCAGTATTTT.

The V and J genes are TRBV19 and TRBJ1-5; D is uncertain. Germline V gene sequence: CDR1 LNHDA, CDR2 SQIVND (reference sequence). The CDR3 contains 14 residues. V lost 5 bases, J lost 1 base, and 9 bases lay in between. The CDR3 region is CASSQRLSNQPQHF. The CDR3 DNA follows: TGTGCCAGTAGTCAGCGTTTGAGCAATCAGCCCCAGCATTTT.

The J gene is TRBJ2-7, the V gene TRBV6-6; D possibly corresponds to TRBD2 (5 bases). Germline assignment: CDR1 MNHNY and CDR2 SVGAGI (reference sequence). The CDR3 runs 15 residues. The V and J ends lost 2 bases and 3 bases respectively, with 14 bases between them. The CDR3 here is CASSYPLSGGYEQYF. The CDR3 DNA reads as TGTGCCAGCAGTTACCCCTTATCCGGAGGCTACGAGCAGTACTTC.

V is TRBV7-9 and J is TRBJ1-3; 10 positions match TRBD1. CDR3 length: 17 residues. Germline V lookup: CDR1 SEHNR, CDR2 FQNEAQ (reference sequence). Germline trimming cut 5 bases from V and 0 bases from J; bases unmatched to any gene: 7. CDR3: CASSPRQGANSGNTIYF. CDR3 coding DNA: TGTGCCAGCAGCCCACGACAGGGGGCGAACTCTGGAAACACCATATATTTT.

The chain employs TRBV6-4 and TRBJ2-1, with TRBD2 matching over 14 bases. The junction had 7 bases not matched to a gene; V was cut back by 4 bases and J by 8 bases. Germline V gene sequence: CDR1 MRHNA, CDR2 SNTAGT. The CDR3 runs to 16 residues. In nucleotides, the CDR3 is TGTGCCAGCAGTGTGACTAGCGGGGGGGCCGTCTATGAGCAGTTCTTC. Translation gives CASSVTSGGAVYEQFF.

The rearrangement links TRBV12-3 or TRBV12-4 to TRBJ1-1, with D tentatively TRBD1 (5 bases). The CDR3 totals 12 residues. Deletions cut 6 bases from V and 10 bases from J, with 15 bases between. CDR3 residues: CASSRGRESAFF. As DNA, the CDR3 is TGTGCCAGCAGCCGAGGCAGGGAGTCAGCTTTCTTT.

CDR3 sequence reads: CASSSVDSYNEQFF. CDR3 nucleotide sequence: TGTGCCAGCAGTTCCGTTGACTCCTACAATGAGCAGTTCTTC. The chain joins TRBV27 to TRBJ2-1; no clear D. This CDR3 has 14 residues. The germline gives CDR1 MNHEY, CDR2 SMNVEV (reference sequence). V gave up 4 bases and J gave up 0 bases, with 7 bases separating them.

The V gene is TRBV3-1 (or the pseudogene TRBV3-2), the J gene TRBJ1-6; 11 bases map to TRBD1. The V gene's germline CDR1 is LGHDT and CDR2 YNNKEL (reference sequence). This CDR3 is 15 amino acids long. Germline trimming cut 4 bases from V and 9 bases from J; bases unmatched to any gene: 5. CDR3 amino acids: CASSLSGTGGSPLHF. The CDR3 DNA reads as TGTGCCAGCAGCCTCTCGGGGACAGGGGGTTCACCCCTCCACTTT.

V gene TRBV6-2 or TRBV6-3 combines with J gene TRBJ2-7; D possibly uses TRBD1 or TRBD2 (5 bases each). CDR1 and CDR2 from the germline V gene are MNHEY and SVGEGT. This CDR3 spans 15 amino acids. V was shortened by 0 bases and J by 3 bases, with 12 bases between the two germline ends. CDR3 coding DNA: TGTGCCAGCAGTTACTCGATGGGACCCCGCTACGAGCAGTACTTC. This sequence encodes CASSYSMGPRYEQYF.

J is TRBJ1-1 and V is TRBV3-1 (or the pseudogene TRBV3-2); the D is unclear. The V gene's germline CDR1 is LGHDT and CDR2 YNNKEL (reference sequence). The CDR3 covers 12 residues. The ends were cut back, 1 base at V and 11 bases at J, with 11 bases in the middle. In nucleotides, the CDR3 is TGTGCCAGCAGCCAAGGTAAACGATTGGCTTTCTTT. Its translation: CASSQGKRLAFF.

This rearrangement joins TRBV15 to TRBJ1-1; D gene uncertain. This CDR3 spans 15 amino acids. The V and J ends lost 8 bases and 1 base respectively, with 17 bases between them. Germline assignment: CDR1 LNHNV and CDR2 YYDKDF (reference sequence). In nucleotides, the CDR3 is TGTGCCACCGCAACGTCTCGGTTTTCGAACACTGAAGCTTTCTTT. Amino acid sequence: CATATSRFSNTEAFF.

The gene calls are TRBV7-9 and TRBJ1-1; 7 nucleotides match TRBD1. This CDR3 has 15 residues. Germline values: CDR1 SEHNR, CDR2 FQNEAQ (reference sequence). J was trimmed by 0 bases and V by 7 bases; bases with no gene match: 8. As DNA, the CDR3 is TGTGCCAGCACTGACAGGGCATCGATGAACACTGAAGCTTTCTTT. Translation gives CASTDRASMNTEAFF.

V is TRBV7-3 and J is TRBJ2-1, with D perhaps given as TRBD1 or TRBD2 (5 bases each). Trimming removed 3 bases at V and 0 bases at J, with 15 bases between. Germline V gives CDR1 SGHTA, CDR2 FQGTGA. The CDR3 has 17 amino acids. CDR3 residues: CASSLSLGASSYNEQFF. In DNA form, the CDR3 reads TGTGCCAGCAGCTTGTCGCTCGGGGCAAGCTCCTACAATGAGCAGTTCTTC.

J is TRBJ1-5 and V is TRBV2; 7 bases are shared with TRBD1. Germline CDR1 and CDR2: SNHLY and FYNNEI. The CDR3 has 14 amino acids. J lost 4 bases, V lost 5 bases, and 5 bases had no gene match. The CDR3 reads CASSLTGENQPQHF. In nucleotides, the CDR3 is TGTGCCAGCAGTCTCACAGGGGAGAATCAGCCCCAGCATTTT. Complete variable domain (other parts from reference TRBV2 and TRBJ1-5): EPEVTQTPSHQVTQMGQEVILRCVPISNHLYFYWYRQILGQKVEFLVSFYNNEISEKSEIFDDQFSVERPDGSNFTLKIRSTKLEDSAMYFCASSLTGENQPQHFGDGTRLSIL.

The chain carries TRBV5-1 and TRBJ2-5; D possibly matches TRBD1 or TRBD2 (5 bases each). The CDR3 has 15 residues. The V end was cut by 5 bases, the J end by 2 bases, with 16 bases between. The germline CDR1 and CDR2 sequences are SGHRS and YFSETQ. The CDR3 coding sequence is TGCGCCAGCAGAGGTTACGGGACCGCTCAAGAGACCCAGTACTTC. Amino acid sequence: CASRGYGTAQETQYF.

V and J are TRBV5-5 and TRBJ1-2, with 10 bases matching TRBD1. Per germline, CDR1 SGHKS and CDR2 YYEKEE (reference sequence). With 3 bases clipped from V and 7 bases from J, the junction kept 6 bases outside the gene matches. The CDR3 totals 14 residues. The CDR3 DNA reads as TGTGCCAGCAGCTGGGTGGGACAGGGGAGTGGCTACACCTTC. Encoded protein: CASSWVGQGSGYTF.

J is TRBJ2-5 and V is TRBV24-1; TRBD2 aligns across 8 bases. Germline-derived CDR1 and CDR2 are KGHDR and SFDVKD. Germline trimming cut 3 bases from V and 1 base from J; bases unmatched to any gene: 3. This CDR3 spans 15 amino acids. The CDR3 nucleotides are TGTGCCACCAGTGATAGCGGGAGTTTCCAAGAGACCCAGTACTTC. Protein product: CATSDSGSFQETQYF.

The CDR3 DNA follows: TGTGCCAGCAGCTTAGGTTCGGGGAAAGAGACCCAGTACTTC. Translation gives CASSLGSGKETQYF. The rearrangement links TRBV7-2 to TRBJ2-5; possibly TRBD2 for D (5 bases). Germline CDR1 SGHTA, CDR2 FQGNSA. The CDR3 totals 14 residues. The ends were cut back, 1 base at V and 3 bases at J, with 9 bases in the middle.

The rearrangement joins TRBV4-1 to TRBJ1-1; no definite D call. With 5 bases removed from V and 10 bases from J, the gap between germline ends came to 23 bases. This CDR3 is built from 15 residues. Germline values: CDR1 MGHRA, CDR2 YSYEKL. The chain's CDR3 is CASSRTGWRRELAFF. In DNA, the CDR3 is TGCGCCAGCAGCAGGACTGGCTGGCGGCGTGAGTTAGCTTTCTTT.

Concerning this clone: Sequence at one end of the junction differs from germline and may be a read error. The rearrangement uses TRBV14 and TRBJ2-7, with D perhaps TRBD2 (6 bases). There are 12 residues in the CDR3. CDR1 is SGHDN, CDR2 FVKESK, per germline. The CDR3 region is CASSQAGGTFNF. CDR3 sequence (DNA): TGTGCCAGCAGCCAAGCCGGTGGGACTTTCAACTTC. Looking up the rest from reference TRBV14 and TRBJ2-7 gives the full variable domain: EAGVTQFPSHSVIEKGQTVTLRCDPISGHDNLYWYRRVMGKEIKFLLHFVKESKQDESGMPNNRFLAERTGGTYSTLKVQPAELEDSGVYFCASSQAGGTFNFGPGTRLTVT.

This clone was seen a single time. V usage is TRBV9 and J usage is TRBJ2-3; D is undetermined. CDR1 and CDR2 (germline): SGDLS, YYNGEE. V gave up 4 bases and J gave up 5 bases, with 17 bases separating them. This CDR3 comprises 15 residues. CDR3 in DNA: TGTGCCAGCAGCCCCCGGGCTGGGCAACAAGATACGCAGTATTTT. Amino acid sequence: CASSPRAGQQDTQYF.

This chain joins TRBV7-2 and TRBJ2-7; possibly TRBD1 or TRBD2 for D (5 bases each). Germline V gene data show CDR1 as SGHTA and CDR2 as FQGNSA. This CDR3 is built from 17 residues. Between the trimmed V and J ends, which lost 4 bases and 7 bases, there was a span of 26 bases. The CDR3 region is CASSSILRWARGREQYF. The CDR3 DNA sequence: TGTGCCAGCAGCTCCATTTTGAGGTGGGCCCGGGGCAGGGAGCAGTACTTC. Based on the CDR3 plus reference TRBV7-2 and TRBJ2-7, the full variable domain is GAGVSQSPSNKVTEKGKDVELRCDPISGHTALYWYRQSLGQGLEFLIYFQGNSAPDKSGLPSDRFSAERTGGSVSTLTIQRTQQEDSAVYLCASSSILRWARGREQYFGPGTRLTVT.

The table lists this clone with a count of one. The chain recombines TRBV7-3 with TRBJ2-1; 11 bases agree with TRBD2. Trimming at V came to 0 bases and at J to 0 bases, leaving 10 bases not matched to a gene. Germline V gives CDR1 SGHTA, CDR2 FQGTGA. The CDR3 spans 20 residues. In DNA form, the CDR3 reads TGTGCCAGCAGCTTAACCTCCGGGACTAGCGGCCTGAGCTCCTACAATGAGCAGTTCTTC. Its protein is CASSLTSGTSGLSSYNEQFF. The full variable domain, its missing parts supplied by reference TRBV7-3 and TRBJ2-1, is GAGVSQTPSNKVTEKGKYVELRCDPISGHTALYWYRQSLGQGPEFLIYFQGTGAADDSGLPNDRFFAVRPEGSVSTLKIQRTERGDSAVYLCASSLTSGTSGLSSYNEQFFGPGTRLTVL.

J is TRBJ1-2 and V is TRBV10-2; TRBD1 matches 10 bases. In germline, CDR1 is WSHSY, CDR2 SAAADI. This CDR3 has 15 amino acids. J lost 8 bases, V lost 3 bases, and 9 bases had no gene match. CDR3 nucleotides: TGCGCCAGCAGTGACAGGGACAGGGGACGAGCGGGCTACACCTTC. This translates into CASSDRDRGRAGYTF.

The genes are TRBV27 and TRBJ1-1; 7 positions agree with TRBD1. In germline, CDR1 is MNHEY, CDR2 SMNVEV (reference sequence). The V and J ends lost 5 bases and 3 bases, in that order; junction bases with no gene match: 6. CDR3 length: 14 residues. CDR3 in amino acids: CASSLRQGDTEAFF. The CDR3 DNA is TGTGCCAGCAGTCTACGTCAGGGGGACACTGAAGCTTTCTTT.